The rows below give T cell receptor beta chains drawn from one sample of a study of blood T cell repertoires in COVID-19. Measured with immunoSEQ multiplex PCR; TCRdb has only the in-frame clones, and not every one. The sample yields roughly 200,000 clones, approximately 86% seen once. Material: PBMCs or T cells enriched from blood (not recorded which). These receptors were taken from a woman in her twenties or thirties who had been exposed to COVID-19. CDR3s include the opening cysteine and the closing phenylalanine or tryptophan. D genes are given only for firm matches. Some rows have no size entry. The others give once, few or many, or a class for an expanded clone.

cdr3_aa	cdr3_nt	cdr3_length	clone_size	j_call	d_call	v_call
CASSLKSTGSGNSPLHF	TGCGCCAGCAGCTTGAAGTCCACGGGATCTGGAAATTCACCCCTCCACTTT	17	NA	TRBJ1-6	NA	TRBV5-1
CASSSQQNRNYGYTF	TGTGCCAGCAGCTCTCAACAGAATCGGAACTATGGCTACACCTTC	15	NA	TRBJ1-2	NA	TRBV7-8
CASSEGLGQGNGYTF	TGTGCCAGCAGTGAAGGATTGGGGCAAGGAAATGGCTACACCTTC	15	NA	TRBJ1-2	NA	TRBV6-1
CASSAQTGASPLHF	TGTGCCAGTAGTGCACAAACAGGGGCTTCACCCCTCCACTTT	14	once	TRBJ1-6	TRBD1	TRBV19
CATSDSKRAQYF	TGTGCCACCAGTGATTCCAAACGGGCGCAGTATTTT	12	NA	TRBJ2-3	NA	TRBV24-1
CASSLEANTEAFF	TGTGCCAGCAGCTTAGAGGCGAACACTGAAGCTTTCTTT	13	NA	TRBJ1-1	NA	TRBV11-2
CASSEDRELHSPLHF	TGTGCCAGCAGCGAAGACAGGGAATTACATTCACCCCTCCACTTT	15	NA	TRBJ1-6	TRBD1	TRBV9
CASSLILAGGTDTQYF	TGTGCCAGCAGTTTGATACTAGCGGGGGGCACAGATACGCAGTATTTT	16	once	TRBJ2-3	TRBD2	TRBV27
CASSSNYGYTF	TGTGCCAGCAGCTCGAACTATGGCTACACCTTC	11	NA	TRBJ1-2	NA	TRBV7-9
CASRSFPGKQGEARYEQYF	TGTGCCAGCCGCAGCTTCCCCGGCAAACAGGGTGAGGCGAGGTACGAGCAGTACTTC	19	NA	TRBJ2-7	NA	TRBV5-6
CASSQDLTRRGTEAFF	TGCGCCAGCAGCCAAGATCTAACCCGGAGGGGCACTGAAGCTTTCTTT	16	NA	TRBJ1-1	NA	TRBV4-1
CASSLRGQGGSTYNEQFF	TGTGCCAGCAGCTTAAGGGGACAGGGAGGGTCAACCTACAATGAGCAGTTCTTC	18	NA	TRBJ2-1	TRBD1	TRBV7-2
CASSVEGTISGNTIYF	TGTGCCAGCAGCGTCGAGGGAACGATCTCTGGAAACACCATATATTTT	16	NA	TRBJ1-3	NA	TRBV9